The 14 T cell receptor beta chains in this list originate from one sample, sequenced in a study of shared clonotypes between healthy human individuals. Sequenced by immunoSEQ multiplex PCR; TCRdb stores in-frame clones only, minus some. The sample holds approximately 460,000 clones; 60% to 80% are singletons and the top ten take more than 10%. The sample consisted of PBMCs. These receptors originate from a woman in her thirties or forties in good health. Some clones in this sample may be carry-over from other donors' samples.

The chain carries TRBV19 and TRBJ2-5, with 7 bases fitting TRBD1. Germline V lookup: CDR1 LNHDA, CDR2 SQIVND (reference sequence). CDR3 length: 13 amino acids. Trimming took 10 bases from V and 2 from J; bases not matched to a gene: 7. The CDR3 DNA is TGTGCCACCTGGAGCAGGGGGCAAGAGACCCAGTACTTC. Amino acids: CATWSRGQETQYF.

V gene TRBV5-1 combines with J gene TRBJ2-3, with D uncertain. With 3 bases removed from V and 1 base from J, the gap between germline ends came to 9 bases. CDR3 length equals 14 residues. From germline, CDR1 is SGHRS and CDR2 YFSETQ. The DNA for the CDR3 is TGCGCCAGCAGCTCTAAAACAGGCACAGATACGCAGTATTTT. Its translation: CASSSKTGTDTQYF.

Comments on this clone: Other DNA sequences in this specimen translate into the identical CDR3. The chain is built from TRBV7-2 and TRBJ2-7; D might be TRBD1 (7 bases). Germline V CDR1 and CDR2: SGHTA, FQGNSA. Trimming left V 3 bases short and J 6 bases short, with 12 bases between. CDR3 size: 13 residues. The CDR3, as DNA: TGTGCCAGCAGCTTTCGTCAGGGGGGCGAGCAGTACTTC. Translating gives CASSFRQGGEQYF.

Note on this clone: A read error likely explains this, since a far larger clone differs by one base. The chain joins TRBV29-1 to TRBJ2-3; 8 nucleotides line up with TRBD1. The CDR3 extends over 16 amino acids. Germline CDR1 and CDR2: SQVTM and ANQGSEA. The CDR3 nucleotides are TGCAGCGCCCAAGGGACAGGCCGAGGGGCCACAGATACGCGGTATTTT. This sequence encodes CSAQGTGRGATDTRYF.

V usage is TRBV5-4 and J usage is TRBJ2-3, with D unresolved. The germline gives CDR1 SGHNT, CDR2 YYREEE (reference sequence). Trimming stripped 4 bases from V and 1 base from J, with 10 bases between. This CDR3 has 14 amino acids. CDR3: CASSPGWGTDTQYF. DNA for the CDR3: TGTGCCAGCAGCCCAGGTTGGGGCACAGATACGCAGTATTTT.

There are a few counts of this clone. The chain uses TRBV7-2 and TRBJ2-1, with D perhaps TRBD2 (6 bases). CDR1 is SGHTA and CDR2 is FQGNSA in the germline V gene. CDR3 length: 19 amino acids. Trimming pared 1 base from V and 6 bases from J, leaving 25 bases between. The CDR3 sequence: CASSLDPGPGRDIGNEQFF. DNA of the CDR3: TGTGCCAGCAGCTTAGATCCAGGGCCGGGGCGGGATATAGGCAATGAGCAGTTCTTC.

This clone was observed a single time. This rearrangement joins TRBV19 to TRBJ2-7; a possible D gene is TRBD2 (6 bases). CDR3 size: 15 residues. Germline V CDR1 and CDR2: LNHDA, SQIVND (reference sequence). The germline V and J ends were trimmed by 3 bases and 2 bases, with 14 bases remaining between them. The CDR3 coding sequence is TGTGCCAGTAGTATGAAGGGGACTGAGACCTACGAGCAGTACTTC. It translates to CASSMKGTETYEQYF. Using reference TRBV19 and TRBJ2-7 for the parts outside the CDR3, the full variable domain is DGGITQSPKYLFRKEGQNVTLSCEQNLNHDAMYWYRQDPGQGLRLIYYSQIVNDFQKGDIAEGYSVSREKKESFPLTVTSAQKNPTAFYLCASSMKGTETYEQYFGPGTRLTVT.

The chain combines TRBV7-6 with TRBJ2-7; 7 bases match TRBD1. V shed 5 bases, J shed 3 bases, and the junction held 4 bases outside the gene matches. The length of the CDR3 is 13 residues. Germline values: CDR1 SGHVS, CDR2 FNYEAQ. The CDR3: CASSMGQLYEQYF. CDR3 nucleotides: TGTGCCAGCAGCATGGGACAGCTCTACGAGCAGTACTTC.

This clone has a handful of counts. The V and J genes are TRBV5-1 and TRBJ2-7; 7 bases line up with TRBD2. Germline V gene lookup returns CDR1 SGHRS and CDR2 YFSETQ. The CDR3 length is 15 residues. V lost 4 bases and J lost 2; bases outside the gene matches: 9. The CDR3 sequence: CASSPSGGLTYEQYF. The CDR3, as DNA: TGCGCCAGCAGCCCATCGGGGGGACTCACCTACGAGCAGTACTTC.

CDR3 DNA: TGTGCCAGCTCATCTGACAGAGATCAGCCCCAGCATTTT. It is translated as CASSSDRDQPQHF. The genes are TRBV18 and TRBJ1-5, with a tentative D call TRBD1 (5 bases). CDR3 length: 13 residues. V was cut by 5 bases and J by 5 bases, with 10 bases left in between. Germline lookup yields CDR1 KGHSH and CDR2 LQKENI.

Of note for this clone: Germline is not matched at one junction end, which may reflect a read error. Other DNA sequences in the same sample also yield this CDR3. The V call is TRBV4-1, the J call TRBJ1-5; D is perhaps TRBD1 (5 bases). This CDR3 spans 13 amino acids. The V gene's germline CDR1 is MGHRA and CDR2 YSYEKL. The CDR3 spells CASSQEGQQPQHF. The CDR3 DNA reads TGCGCTAGCAGCCAAGAGGGGCAGCAGCCCCAGCATTTT.

Worth noting for this clone: Since a much larger clone is just one base distant, this may be a read error. The same CDR3 also results from other DNA sequences found in this sample. The rearrangement links TRBV6-6 to TRBJ2-7, with D hard to call. From germline, CDR1 is MNHNY and CDR2 SVGAGI (reference sequence). This CDR3 region has 11 residues. Trimming removed 4 bases at V and 3 bases at J, with 4 bases between. Here the CDR3 reads CASSLNYEQYF. CDR3 nucleotide sequence: TGTGCCAGCAGTTTAAACTACGAGCAGTACTTC.

This clone was recorded once. The chain links TRBV9 to TRBJ2-1; D not resolved. CDR1 SGDLS and CDR2 YYNGEE come from the germline V gene. The CDR3 has 15 amino acids. V was cut by 0 bases and J by 2 bases, with 9 bases left in between. The chain's CDR3 is CASSVGGDTYNEQFF. The CDR3 nucleotides are TGTGCCAGCAGCGTAGGTGGGGATACCTACAATGAGCAGTTCTTC.

This clone was seen a handful of times. The chain uses TRBV6-6 and TRBJ2-5; D may be TRBD2 (5 bases). There are 13 residues in the CDR3. Germline loops: CDR1 MNHNY, CDR2 SVGAGI (reference sequence). V was pared by 7 bases and J by 1 base, with 10 bases between. The CDR3 here is CASTSRVQETQYF. The CDR3 bases are TGTGCCAGCACCTCGCGGGTCCAAGAGACCCAGTACTTC.